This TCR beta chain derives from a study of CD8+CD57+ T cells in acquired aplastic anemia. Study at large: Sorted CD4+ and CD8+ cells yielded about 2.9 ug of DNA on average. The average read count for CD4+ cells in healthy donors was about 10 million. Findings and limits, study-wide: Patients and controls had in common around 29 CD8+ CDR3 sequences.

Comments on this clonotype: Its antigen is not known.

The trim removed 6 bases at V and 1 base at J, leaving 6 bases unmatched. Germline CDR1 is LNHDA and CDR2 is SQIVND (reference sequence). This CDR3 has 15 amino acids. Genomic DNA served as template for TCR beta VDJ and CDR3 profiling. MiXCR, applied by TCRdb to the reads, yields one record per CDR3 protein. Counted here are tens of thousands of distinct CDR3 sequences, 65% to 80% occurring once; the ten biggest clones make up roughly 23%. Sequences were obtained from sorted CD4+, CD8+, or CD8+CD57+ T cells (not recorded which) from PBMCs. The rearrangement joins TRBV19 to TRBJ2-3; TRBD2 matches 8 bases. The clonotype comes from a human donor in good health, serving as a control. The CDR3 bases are TGTGCCAGTAGCATCGGGGGGGATCGCACAGATACGCAGTATTTT. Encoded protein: CASSIGGDRTDTQYF.